The present T cell receptor beta chain was sequenced within a study of blood T cells in healthy people across ages. Whole-study results and caveats: Changes in expanded clonotypes were possibly confounded, as the CMV status of donors was unknown.

Alongside a J-beta primer mix, a sample-barcoded 5' primer served in a second PCR lasting about 7 to 12 cycles. MiXCR, run by TCRdb on the 5' RACE reads, gives a single entry per CDR3 protein. The sample includes 650,000 to 800,000 distinct CDR3 sequences, roughly half of them seen just once. As to this clonotype: Its antigen remains unknown. A single base separates this from a much larger clone, so it may be a read error.

Germline loops: CDR1 LGHDT, CDR2 YNNKEL (reference sequence). V dropped 1 base and J dropped 9 bases, with 16 bases sitting between them. The CDR3 is 15 amino acids. This TCR was sampled from a woman at least 80 years old in good health. The chain joins TRBV3-1 to TRBJ2-1; D might be TRBD2 (6 bases). The sample consisted of blood. The CDR3 nucleotides are TGTGCCAGCAGCCAAGGGGGAGGTTGCGGAAGTGAGCAGTTCTTC. This encodes CASSQGGGCGSEQFF.